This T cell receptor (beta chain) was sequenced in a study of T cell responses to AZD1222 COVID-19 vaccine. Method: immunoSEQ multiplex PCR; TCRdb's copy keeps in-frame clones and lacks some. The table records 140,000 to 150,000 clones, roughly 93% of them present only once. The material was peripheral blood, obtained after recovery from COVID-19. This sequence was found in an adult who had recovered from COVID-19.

The CDR3 nucleotides are TGTGCCAGTAGTTATTCCGGGGCGACGAACACTGAAGCTTTCTTT. Amino acid sequence: CASSYSGATNTEAFF. This rearrangement joins TRBV19 to TRBJ1-1; the D gene is possibly TRBD1 (5 bases). Germline CDR1 LNHDA, CDR2 SQIVND (reference sequence). Between the trimmed V and J ends, which lost 5 bases and 1 base, there was a span of 14 bases. This CDR3 comprises 15 residues.